Shown below are 28 T cell receptor beta chains from a single sample sequenced in a study of prognosis after radiotherapy for stage I lung cancer. The authors amplified TCR beta CDR3 from genomic DNA using two-round multiplex PCR. During first-round PCR, primers specific to each TRBV and TRBJ gene were used. Using its own MiXCR run on the multiplex PCR reads, TCRdb lists one record per CDR3 protein. The sample lists about 59,000 distinct CDR3 sequences; about a quarter were seen once. The sample was PBMCs, taken before or after stereotactic body radiation therapy (not recorded which). These receptor sequences come from a donor over 45 with non-small cell lung cancer.

On this clonotype itself: A much larger clone lies one base from this, so it may be a read error. The chain is built from TRBV9 and TRBJ1-3; TRBD1 matches 9 bases. Trimming cost V 4 bases and J 0 bases; bases outside gene matches: 5. The CDR3 is 16 residues long. Germline CDR1 and CDR2: SGDLS and YYNGEE. DNA for the CDR3: TGTGCCAGCAGCCGAAGACAGGGGGTCTCTGGAAACACCATATATTTT. Its protein product is CASSRRQGVSGNTIYF.

The table lists this clonotype with many counts. The chain carries TRBV24-1 and TRBJ2-2, with 10 bases matching TRBD1. The CDR3 length is 15 residues. CDR1 and CDR2 (germline): KGHDR, SFDVKD. V shed 3 bases, J shed 7 bases, and the junction held 4 bases outside the gene matches. The CDR3 DNA reads TGTGCCACCAGTGATCCTGGGACAGGGGACGGGGAGCTGTTTTTT. It specifies CATSDPGTGDGELFF.

The V and J genes are TRBV3-1 and TRBJ2-1, with 10 bases aligning to TRBD1. Germline V gives CDR1 LGHDT, CDR2 YNNKEL (reference sequence). The CDR3 totals 16 residues. V was clipped by 5 bases and J by 6 bases; unmatched bases: 10. The CDR3 DNA reads as TGTGCCAGCAGCAGCTTGACAGGGGGCCTTGGCAATGAGCAGTTCTTC. This translates into CASSSLTGGLGNEQFF.

This clonotype was seen more than once but under ten times. The rearrangement uses TRBV11-2 and TRBJ2-3; D is uncertain. CDR1 is SGHAT and CDR2 is FQNNGV in the germline V gene. The CDR3 has 15 residues. V was trimmed by 0 bases and J by 4 bases, leaving 11 bases between them. The CDR3 DNA reads as TGTGCCAGCAGCTTAGAGTTGTCGGACGCAGATACGCAGTATTTT. It yields the protein CASSLELSDADTQYF.

The V call is TRBV20-1, the J call TRBJ2-5; D is unresolved. Trimming shortened V by 1 base and J by 3 bases, and 15 bases separated the two germline ends. The CDR3 covers 15 residues. CDR1 and CDR2 (germline): DFQATT, SNEGSKA (reference sequence). The CDR3 protein is CSARVVSRVEETQYF. The CDR3, as DNA: TGCAGTGCTAGAGTTGTTAGTAGGGTGGAAGAGACCCAGTACTTC.

A note on this clonotype: A much bigger clone sits one base away, suggesting this may be a read error. It is likely a read error, because the conserved phenylalanine at the end of the CDR3 is missing. The CDR3 region is CASVLQGGPHSYEQYL. The CDR3 DNA is TGTGCCAGCGTCCTCCAGGGGGGGCCCCACTCCTACGAGCAGTACCTC. This chain links TRBV6-1 with TRBJ2-7; D may be TRBD1 or TRBD2 (7 bases each). The germline CDR1 and CDR2 sequences are MNHNS and SASEGT. Trimming left V 8 bases short and J 0 bases short, with 20 bases between. The CDR3 loop spans 16 amino acids.

This clonotype was recorded a few times. The CDR3 protein is CASSQEIRDRQETQYF. As DNA, the CDR3 is TGTGCCAGCAGCCAAGAAATCCGGGACAGGCAAGAGACCCAGTACTTC. The genes are TRBV3-1 and TRBJ2-5; 8 bases fit TRBD1. From germline, CDR1 is LGHDT and CDR2 YNNKEL (reference sequence). The CDR3 extends over 16 amino acids. V gave up 0 bases and J gave up 2 bases; unmatched junction bases: 5.

This clonotype was recorded a few times. Since a far larger clone is one base different, this is likely a read error. The J gene is TRBJ1-5, the V gene TRBV6-4; 11 bases line up with TRBD1. The CDR3 consists of 16 residues. From germline, CDR1 is MRHNA and CDR2 SNTAGT. The DNA for the CDR3 is TGTGCCAGCAGGCGGGACAGGGGGGGTAGCAATCGGCCCCAGCATTTT. It encodes CASRRDRGGSNRPQHF.

This clonotype was observed a single time. A read error is likely, as this CDR3 ends without the conserved phenylalanine or tryptophan. The chain recombines TRBV10-3 with TRBJ1-2; D gene uncertain. The CDR3 is made up of 15 amino acids. With 3 bases removed from V and 5 bases from J, the gap between germline ends came to 16 bases. CDR1 is ENHRY, CDR2 SYGVKD, per germline. For the CDR3, the DNA is TGTGCCATCAGTGACCCGGTGGGGAGGAAGTATGGCTACACCCTC. Translation gives CAISDPVGRKYGYTL.

This clonotype was recorded many times. V gene TRBV12-3 or TRBV12-4 combines with J gene TRBJ2-7, with D unresolved. The V end was cut by 1 base, the J end by 4 bases, with 8 bases between. CDR3 size: 13 residues. Here the CDR3 reads CASSLGRQYEQYF. In DNA, the CDR3 is TGTGCCAGCAGTTTAGGCAGGCAGTACGAGCAGTACTTC.

As to this clonotype: A read error is the likely source, as a far larger clone sits one nucleotide away. The chain combines TRBV6-4 with TRBJ2-1, with no clear D. The germline gives CDR1 MRHNA, CDR2 SNTAGT. This CDR3 is 13 amino acids long. V gave up 5 bases and J gave up 4 bases, with 9 bases separating them. CDR3 sequence reads: CASSLDLYNEQFF. The CDR3 DNA sequence: TGTGCCAGCAGTCTTGACCTATACAATGAGCAGTTCTTC.

This clonotype has a count of ten or more. The chain couples TRBV20-1 to TRBJ2-3; TRBD1 agrees at 10 bases. This CDR3 is built from 14 residues. V lost 6 bases and J lost 6; bases outside the gene matches: 9. Germline assignment: CDR1 DFQATT and CDR2 SNEGSKA (reference sequence). CDR3 coding DNA: TGCAGTGCCATAAGGACAGGGGGGATGGATACGCAGTATTTT. Its protein is CSAIRTGGMDTQYF.

In its sample, this clonotype was seen many times. This chain joins TRBV30 and TRBJ2-7; 8 bases agree with TRBD1. The V gene end was trimmed by 2 bases and the J gene end by 2 bases; junction bases not matched to a gene: 2. CDR3 length equals 13 residues. Germline CDR1 reads GTSNPN; CDR2 reads SVGIG (reference sequence). The CDR3 region is CAWSRGQAYEQYF. DNA for the CDR3: TGTGCCTGGAGTCGGGGACAGGCCTACGAGCAGTACTTC.

As to this clonotype: One base separates it from a far larger clone, so it is likely a read error. This chain joins TRBV6-1 and TRBJ2-3; tentative D call: TRBD2 (6 bases). Germline V gene sequence: CDR1 MNHNS, CDR2 SASEGT. This CDR3 region has 15 residues. In DNA form, the CDR3 reads TGTGCCAGAAGTGCGGAGGGGACTAGCACAGATACGCAGTATTTT. Protein product: CARSAEGTSTDTQYF.

Turning to this clonotype: Given a far larger clone just one base away, this is likely a sequencing read error. The V gene is TRBV7-9, the J gene TRBJ2-3; D may match TRBD1 or TRBD2 (6 bases each). Germline V gives CDR1 SEHNR, CDR2 FQNEAQ (reference sequence). Between the trimmed V and J ends, which lost 2 bases and 0 bases, there was a span of 12 bases. The CDR3 consists of 16 residues. The CDR3 bases are TGTGCCAGCAGCTTATCGGGGGACATGAGCACAGATACGCAGTATTTT. Encoded protein: CASSLSGDMSTDTQYF.

On this clonotype itself: This likely traces to a read error, being one base from a far larger clone. This chain uses TRBV6-5 with TRBJ1-1; TRBD1 matches 8 bases. The junction had 3 bases not matched to a gene; V was cut back by 7 bases and J by 2 bases. CDR1 MNHEY and CDR2 SVGAGI come from the germline V gene. The CDR3 is made up of 13 amino acids. CDR3 nucleotide sequence: TGTGCCAGCATCGGACAGGGTAACACTGAAGCTTTCTTT. This codes for CASIGQGNTEAFF.

This clonotype has only a few counts. The chain is built from TRBV5-6 and TRBJ1-1; a possible D gene is TRBD1 (5 bases). CDR1 is SGHDT and CDR2 is YYEEEE in the germline V gene. V shed 3 bases and J shed 6 bases, with 12 bases lying between them. This CDR3 region has 13 residues. The CDR3 loop is CASSWGDGAEAFF. In DNA, the CDR3 is TGTGCCAGCAGCTGGGGGGATGGGGCTGAAGCTTTCTTT.

A note on this clonotype: Since a much larger clone is just one base distant, this may be a read error. The V call is TRBV2, the J call TRBJ2-5; D possibly matches TRBD1 or TRBD2 (5 bases each). Germline-derived CDR1 and CDR2 are SNHLY and FYNNEI. V was shortened by 3 bases and J by 5 bases, with 13 bases between the two germline ends. The length of the CDR3 is 14 residues. CDR3 loop: CASSEGVPGETQYF. The CDR3 DNA follows: TGTGCCAGCAGTGAGGGGGTCCCCGGGGAGACCCAGTACTTC. The whole variable domain, remainder taken from reference TRBV2 and TRBJ2-5, is EPEVTQTPSHQVTQMGQEVILRCVPISNHLYFYWYRQILGQKVEFLVSFYNNEISEKSEIFDDQFSVERPDGSNFTLKIRSTKLEDSAMYFCASSEGVPGETQYFGPGTRLLVL.

With regard to this clonotype: The junction differs from germline at one of its ends, possibly a read error. The chain uses TRBV12-3 or TRBV12-4 and TRBJ1-2, with TRBD1 matching 9 bases. The CDR3 is made up of 13 amino acids. The CDR3 DNA reads as TGTGCCAGCAGTTCGGGACAGGGCCTAGTATGCAGCTTC. Translation gives CASSSGQGLVCSF.

Sample share makes this clonotype medium-sized. This chain links TRBV6-8 with TRBJ2-3, with 9 bases aligning to TRBD1. CDR3 length: 14 residues. Per germline, CDR1 MNHGY and CDR2 SAAAGT. The V segment lost 4 bases and the J segment 3 bases; nucleotides outside the gene matches: 2. CDR3 coding DNA: TGTGCCAGCAGTTGGACAGGGGTAACAGATACGCAGTATTTT. Protein sequence: CASSWTGVTDTQYF.

This clonotype has ten or more counts. The V call is TRBV6-5, the J call TRBJ2-7; D gene ambiguous. Between the trimmed V and J ends, which lost 1 base and 6 bases, there was a span of 7 bases. The germline V gene encodes CDR1 MNHEY and CDR2 SVGAGI. This CDR3 contains 12 residues. CDR3 coding DNA: TGTGCCAGCAGTTACTTAGGGTCCGAGCAGTACTTC. As protein: CASSYLGSEQYF.

A word on this clonotype: A far larger clone is a single base away, which makes a read error likely. In DNA form, the CDR3 reads TGTGCGTGCGGTTTGTTGGGCACGTCTGACTATGGCTACACCTTC. Protein: CACGLLGTSDYGYTF. V gene TRBV6-5 combines with J gene TRBJ1-2; D uncertain. This CDR3 spans 15 amino acids. The germline V gene encodes CDR1 MNHEY and CDR2 SVGAGI.

Remarks on this clonotype: It may be a read error: a sequence one base away is much more abundant. CDR3 coding DNA: TGTGCCAGCAGCCTGAGACAGGGATTAGCCAAAAACATTAAGTACTTC. This codes for CASSLRQGLAKNIKYF. The rearrangement joins TRBV7-2 to TRBJ2-4; TRBD1 agrees at 7 bases. The CDR3 contains 16 residues. The germline V gene encodes CDR1 SGHTA and CDR2 FQGNSA.

This clonotype appeared many times. The chain joins TRBV5-5 to TRBJ2-3; D gene ambiguous. Per germline, CDR1 SGHKS and CDR2 YYEKEE (reference sequence). Trimming removed 0 bases from V and 4 bases from J, with 9 bases in between. CDR3 size: 14 residues. The CDR3 sequence: CASSLVTNPDTQYF. The CDR3 DNA sequence: TGTGCCAGCAGCTTGGTAACGAACCCAGATACGCAGTATTTT.

This clonotype was observed at least ten times. This chain connects TRBV7-9 to TRBJ1-2; D is ambiguous. Trimming left V 6 bases short and J 4 bases short, with 9 bases between. Germline CDR1 is SEHNR and CDR2 is FQNEAQ (reference sequence). The CDR3 covers 12 residues. The DNA for the CDR3 is TGTGCCAGCAGACGGCAGACCTATGGCTACACCTTC. This encodes CASRRQTYGYTF.

Worth noting for this clonotype: Its ends do not fully match the called genes, so a read error is possible. The chain recombines TRBV10-3 with TRBJ2-2; D gene unclear. The V gene's germline CDR1 is ENHRY and CDR2 SYGVKD. The CDR3 sequence is 14 residues long. The DNA for the CDR3 is TGTGCCACCAGTGAGTCGGCAGGCCGTGAGGAGCCGTTTTTT. Its translation is CATSESAGREEPFF.

Many counts were recorded for this clonotype. This chain links TRBV2 with TRBJ2-2, with D maybe TRBD2 (6 bases). This CDR3 has 15 amino acids. Germline V CDR1 and CDR2: SNHLY, FYNNEI. Trimming cost V 6 bases and J 0 bases, with 11 bases left between them. The CDR3 spells CASSRLGANTGELFF. In DNA form, the CDR3 reads TGTGCCAGCAGCCGACTAGGGGCGAACACCGGGGAGCTGTTTTTT.

Comments on this clonotype: The junction and the germline gene differ at one end; a read error may be behind it. The chain carries TRBV6-1 and TRBJ1-6; tentatively, D is TRBD1 (6 bases). Germline V gene data show CDR1 as MNHNS and CDR2 as SASEGT. The CDR3 runs 13 residues. CDR3 amino acids: CGREGVYNSPLNF. CDR3 in DNA: TGTGGCAGGGAGGGGGTTTACAATTCACCCCTCAACTTT.